Each of the 23 T cell receptor beta chains below was sequenced from the same sample in a study of regulatory T cells in long-lasting Graves disease. Time point indicated: newly diagnosed GD, antithyroid drugs for less than 3 months. PBMC-derived RNA was used for the TCR library. Library construction for TCR beta used iRepertoire HTBI primers and Arm-PCR of CDR3 regions. TCRdb re-called the multiplex PCR reads through MiXCR, storing one row per CDR3 protein. The table shows hundreds of thousands of distinct CDR3 sequences, with less than 20% occurring only once. The sample was also linked to a second study, of T cells in Graves' hyperthyroidism and ophthalmopathy.

Specimen: peripheral blood mononuclear cells (PBMCs), collected at new diagnosis, from a patient treated with antithyroid drugs. These receptors originate from a woman aged 25 to 45 with Graves disease.

This clonotype has just a few counts. This chain connects TRBV15 to TRBJ2-2; D may match TRBD1 or TRBD2 (5 bases each). Trimming took 1 base from V and 0 from J, leaving 9 bases between them. From germline, CDR1 is LNHNV and CDR2 YYDKDF (reference sequence). CDR3 length equals 16 residues. The CDR3 reads CATSRGRGPNTGELFF. The CDR3 DNA reads as TGTGCCACCAGCAGAGGACGGGGCCCGAACACCGGGGAGCTGTTTTTT.

Remarks on this clonotype: It may be a read error: a sequence one base away is much more abundant. The gene calls are TRBV28 and TRBJ1-2; 8 bases line up with TRBD1. This CDR3 has 15 amino acids. Germline CDR1 MDHEN, CDR2 SYDVKM. With V trimmed by 5 bases and J by 3 bases, 8 bases remained unmatched. Here the CDR3 reads CASSDAGQGDYGYTF. CDR3 nucleotides: TGTGCCAGCAGTGATGCCGGACAGGGAGACTATGGCTACACCTTC.

This chain uses TRBV20-1 with TRBJ2-7; the D call may be TRBD1 or TRBD2 (5 bases each). Trimming left V 3 bases short and J 5 bases short, with 14 bases between. The CDR3 length is 13 residues. Germline lookup yields CDR1 DFQATT and CDR2 SNEGSKA (reference sequence). The CDR3 DNA follows: TGCAGTGCTAGGGGGACGCCAAGCGACGAGCAGTACTTC. This translates into CSARGTPSDEQYF.

This clonotype was detected many times. The chain links TRBV12-3 or TRBV12-4 to TRBJ1-6; no reliable D call. Trimming stripped 7 bases from V and 8 bases from J, with 15 bases between. This CDR3 has 14 amino acids. CDR3 sequence (DNA): TGTGCCAGCACCTCCCTGTGGGCGGATTCACCCCTCCACTTT. It is translated as CASTSLWADSPLHF.

There are many counts of this clonotype. The chain joins TRBV3-1 to TRBJ1-2; no firm D call. Germline CDR1 and CDR2: LGHDT and YNNKEL (reference sequence). Deletions cut 1 base from V and 0 bases from J, with 0 bases between. This CDR3 has 12 residues. In DNA, the CDR3 is TGTGCCAGCAGCCAAGCTAACTATGGCTACACCTTC. Translating it yields CASSQANYGYTF.

This clonotype was counted only a few times. The chain recombines TRBV30 with TRBJ1-5, with 7 nucleotides matching TRBD1. Trimming removed 1 base from V and 7 bases from J; junction bases left unmatched: 4. The CDR3 runs to 13 residues. Germline assignment: CDR1 GTSNPN and CDR2 SVGIG (reference sequence). This chain's CDR3 is CAWSESGGQPQHF. CDR3 bases: TGTGCCTGGAGTGAATCAGGGGGACAGCCCCAGCATTTT.

Ten or more counts support this clonotype. The genes are TRBV11-1 and TRBJ2-7, with D perhaps TRBD1 or TRBD2 (5 bases each). The CDR3 runs 14 residues. V was trimmed by 5 bases and J by 6 bases, leaving 17 bases between them. CDR1 is SGHAT and CDR2 is FQDESV in the germline V gene (reference sequence). The CDR3 region has the DNA TGTGCCAGCAGCACCGGGACGGCTCCCCGCGAGCAGTACTTC. As protein: CASSTGTAPREQYF.

This clonotype was detected a few times. The chain links TRBV28 to TRBJ2-5; tentative D call: TRBD1 (6 bases). Germline CDR1 is MDHEN and CDR2 is SYDVKM. The CDR3 is 15 residues long. The V end was cut by 1 base, the J end by 0 bases, with 9 bases between. CDR3: CASSLFRTDQETQYF. In nucleotides, the CDR3 is TGTGCCAGCAGTTTATTCCGGACAGACCAAGAGACCCAGTACTTC.

V and J are TRBV11-1 and TRBJ2-1; TRBD1 is a possible D gene (6 bases). The CDR3 spans 14 residues. V was cut by 7 bases and J by 5 bases, with 15 bases left in between. Germline V lookup: CDR1 SGHAT, CDR2 FQDESV (reference sequence). CDR3 nucleotide sequence: TGTGCCAGCAACCTGGGGACAACAAACAATGAGCAGTTCTTC. Translated: CASNLGTTNNEQFF.

This clonotype was counted ten times or more. The CDR3 is CASSEPLNTEAFF. The DNA for the CDR3 is TGTGCCAGCAGTGAACCCTTGAACACTGAAGCTTTCTTT. The chain recombines TRBV25-1 with TRBJ1-1; D unclear. Trimming took off 2 bases at V and 0 bases at J, with 4 bases between the two ends. The CDR3 extends over 13 amino acids. Germline V gene data show CDR1 as MGHDK and CDR2 as SYGVNS.

A remark on this clonotype: This may be a read error, as it is one base from a much larger clone. The chain recombines TRBV12-3 or TRBV12-4 with TRBJ2-5, with TRBD1 as a possible D gene (5 bases). The CDR3 runs 15 residues. For the CDR3, the DNA is TGTGCCAGCAGTTTAGTTCAGGGTAGCATAGAGAACCAGTACTTC. It translates to CASSLVQGSIENQYF.

This clonotype has at least ten counts. This chain connects TRBV29-1 to TRBJ1-1, with D unclear. The CDR3 sequence is 12 residues long. Trimming stripped 4 bases from V and 0 bases from J, with 6 bases between. Germline-derived CDR1 and CDR2 are SQVTM and ANQGSEA. The CDR3 sequence is CSVGRMNTEAFF. CDR3 sequence (DNA): TGCAGCGTTGGGAGGATGAACACTGAAGCTTTCTTT.

V is TRBV20-1 and J is TRBJ2-5; 9 bases map to TRBD1. V shed 6 bases and J 2 bases; nucleotides not matched to a gene: 4. CDR1 is DFQATT, CDR2 SNEGSKA, per germline (reference sequence). The CDR3 loop spans 13 amino acids. CDR3 protein: CSAGQGIQETQYF. The CDR3 coding sequence is TGCAGTGCGGGACAGGGCATTCAAGAGACCCAGTACTTC.

The rearrangement joins TRBV5-1 to TRBJ2-7; 11 positions agree with TRBD1. The CDR3 spans 15 residues. CDR1 and CDR2 (germline): SGHRS, YFSETQ. V was pared by 3 bases and J by 1 base, with 3 bases of the junction left unmatched. CDR3 nucleotides: TGCGCCAGCAGCTGGGGACAGGGGGGATCCTACGAGCAGTACTTC. It specifies CASSWGQGGSYEQYF. Full variable domain (remainder filled in from reference TRBV5-1 and TRBJ2-7): KAGVTQTPRYLIKTRGQQVTLSCSPISGHRSVSWYQQTPGQGLQFLFEYFSETQRNKGNFPGRFSGRQFSNSRSEMNVSTLELGDSALYLCASSWGQGGSYEQYFGPGTRLTVT.

The chain recombines TRBV19 with TRBJ2-7; D is ambiguous. Between the trimmed V and J ends, which lost 0 bases and 0 bases, there was a span of 9 bases. The CDR3 extends over 15 amino acids. Germline loops: CDR1 LNHDA, CDR2 SQIVND (reference sequence). The CDR3 is CASSIDGQVSYEQYF. In nucleotides, the CDR3 is TGTGCCAGTAGTATAGATGGGCAGGTCTCCTACGAGCAGTACTTC.

Ten or more counts support this clonotype. J is TRBJ1-2 and V is TRBV11-2, with D perhaps matching TRBD1 (5 bases). Trimming took off 1 base at V and 6 bases at J, with 12 bases between the two ends. Germline values: CDR1 SGHAT, CDR2 FQNNGV. The CDR3 extends over 14 amino acids. The CDR3 protein is CASSLGAGTDGYTF. The CDR3 nucleotides read TGTGCCAGCAGCTTAGGAGCCGGGACGGATGGCTACACCTTC.

The rearrangement uses TRBV11-1 and TRBJ2-7; 8 nucleotides agree with TRBD1. The CDR3 loop spans 14 amino acids. V gave up 1 base and J gave up 6 bases; unmatched junction bases: 5. CDR1 and CDR2 from the germline V gene are SGHAT and FQDESV (reference sequence). The CDR3 loop reads CASSLGGQVSEQYF. CDR3 sequence (DNA): TGTGCCAGCAGCTTAGGGGGACAGGTCTCCGAGCAGTACTTC.

This clonotype occurred many times. A read error may produce the germline difference seen at one junction end. The gene calls are TRBV11-3 and TRBJ1-2; D ambiguous. CDR1 and CDR2 (germline): SGHNT, YENEEA. The CDR3 runs 11 residues. CDR3 sequence: CASSSDIGYTF. CDR3 DNA: TGTGCCAGCAGCTCAGACATCGGCTACACCTTT. The full variable domain, with the rest looked up from reference TRBV11-3 and TRBJ1-2, is EAGVVQSPRYKIIEKKQPVAFWCNPISGHNTLYWYLQNLGQGPELLIRYENEEAVDDSQLPKDRFSAERLKGVDSTLKIQPAELGDSAVYLCASSSDIGYTFGSGTRLTVV.

The J gene is TRBJ1-2, the V gene TRBV6-1, with 7 bases lining up with TRBD1. This CDR3 region has 14 residues. V dropped 4 bases and J dropped 4; count of bases not matched to a gene: 6. CDR1 MNHNS and CDR2 SASEGT come from the germline V gene. CDR3 sequence (DNA): TGTGCCAGCAGTGTTACCTCAGGGGGCTATGGCTACACCTTC. Translating it yields CASSVTSGGYGYTF.

This clonotype was recorded a few times. The CDR3 protein is CASSVEMGTQYF. The CDR3 nucleotides read TGTGCCAGCAGCGTAGAAATGGGGACCCAGTACTTC. This chain joins TRBV9 and TRBJ2-5; no firm D call. Per the germline V gene, CDR1 is SGDLS and CDR2 is YYNGEE. The CDR3 consists of 12 residues. Deletions cut 0 bases from V and 7 bases from J, with 7 bases between.

The chain joins TRBV30 to TRBJ1-1, with 7 positions matching TRBD1. The V gene's germline CDR1 is GTSNPN and CDR2 SVGIG (reference sequence). The CDR3 sequence is 15 residues long. The V and J ends lost 2 bases and 3 bases, in that order; junction bases with no gene match: 9. The CDR3 reads CAWSHRGRKDTEAFF. Here the CDR3 DNA reads TGTGCCTGGAGTCATAGGGGGCGAAAGGACACTGAAGCTTTCTTT.

Many counts were recorded for this clonotype. The chain recombines TRBV12-3 or TRBV12-4 with TRBJ1-5; 12 bases are shared with TRBD1. CDR3 length: 20 residues. V shed 4 bases and J 1 base; nucleotides not matched to a gene: 14. The CDR3 spells CASSSNPGTGGYLSNQPQHF. Here the CDR3 DNA reads TGTGCCAGCAGTTCGAACCCCGGGACAGGGGGCTACTTAAGCAATCAGCCCCAGCATTTT.

This clonotype occurred a few times. The chain has TRBV20-1 and TRBJ2-7; D call uncertain. Looked up from germline, CDR1 is DFQATT and CDR2 is SNEGSKA (reference sequence). Trimming took 1 base from V and 4 from J, leaving 11 bases between them. This CDR3 spans 13 amino acids. The CDR3, as DNA: TGCAGTGCTAGAGGGGCCAGCAGTTACGAGCAGTACTTC. Translating it yields CSARGASSYEQYF.